Below are 19 T cell receptor beta chains sequenced from a single sample in a study of shared clonotypes between healthy human individuals. Assay: immunoSEQ multiplex PCR; the TCRdb copy retains only in-frame clones and omits some. The sample shows roughly 490,000 clones, over 65% of them seen only once. The sample consisted of PBMCs. These receptors originate from a woman aged 40 to 55 in good health. Some clones in this sample may be carry-over from other donors' samples.

This clone occurred a few times. The gene calls are TRBV7-3 and TRBJ2-1; 9 bases map to TRBD2. The CDR3 is 15 residues long. Germline values: CDR1 SGHTA, CDR2 FQGTGA. V shed 5 bases and J 12 bases; nucleotides not matched to a gene: 14. The CDR3 nucleotides are TGTGCCAGCAGCCCCAAGCGGGGGGATTCGGGTTCGCAGTTCTTC. Translation: CASSPKRGDSGSQFF. The complete variable domain, with remaining parts taken from reference TRBV7-3 and TRBJ2-1, reads GAGVSQTPSNKVTEKGKYVELRCDPISGHTALYWYRQSLGQGPEFLIYFQGTGAADDSGLPNDRFFAVRPEGSVSTLKIQRTERGDSAVYLCASSPKRGDSGSQFFGPGTRLTVL.

J is TRBJ2-7 and V is TRBV10-1; 10 nucleotides line up with TRBD2. Germline trimming cut 6 bases from V and 3 bases from J; bases unmatched to any gene: 5. CDR1 is WNHNN and CDR2 is SYGVQD in the germline V gene (reference sequence). This CDR3 contains 14 residues. The CDR3 DNA follows: TGCGCCAGCAGCGTCGGGACTAGCGTCTACGAGCAGTACTTC. This codes for CASSVGTSVYEQYF.

V is TRBV9 and J is TRBJ1-3; D gene ambiguous. Deletions cut 4 bases from V and 3 bases from J, with 8 bases between. Germline V gives CDR1 SGDLS, CDR2 YYNGEE. This CDR3 has 13 amino acids. CDR3 protein: CASSPWNGNTIYF. DNA of the CDR3: TGTGCCAGCAGCCCCTGGAATGGAAACACCATATATTTT. Together with reference TRBV9 and TRBJ1-3, the CDR3 gives the full variable domain: DSGVTQTPKHLITATGQRVTLRCSPRSGDLSVYWYQQSLDQGLQFLIQYYNGEERAKGNILERFSAQQFPDLHSELNLSSLELGDSALYFCASSPWNGNTIYFGEGSWLTVV.

The V gene is TRBV27, the J gene TRBJ2-3; TRBD2 matches 7 bases. Germline values: CDR1 MNHEY, CDR2 SMNVEV (reference sequence). CDR3 size: 14 residues. J lost 2 bases, V lost 5 bases, and 4 bases had no gene match. DNA of the CDR3: TGTGCCAGCAGTCTGGGACTACCCACAGATACGCAGTATTTT. Its translation: CASSLGLPTDTQYF.

V usage is TRBV30 and J usage is TRBJ2-7, with 9 bases identical to TRBD2. V shed 2 bases and J 0 bases; nucleotides not matched to a gene: 11. Germline V gives CDR1 GTSNPN, CDR2 SVGIG (reference sequence). The CDR3 is 17 residues long. The CDR3 sequence: CAWSWFLAGINSYEQYF. CDR3 bases: TGTGCCTGGAGTTGGTTCCTAGCGGGGATCAACTCCTACGAGCAGTACTTC. The full variable domain, in which reference TRBV30 and TRBJ2-7 provide the parts outside the CDR3, is SQTIHQWPATLVQPVGSPLSLECTVEGTSNPNLYWYRQAAGRGLQLLFYSVGIGQISSEVPQNLSASRPQDRQFILSSKKLLLSDSGFYLCAWSWFLAGINSYEQYFGPGTRLTVT.

The chain couples TRBV5-1 to TRBJ2-3; D not resolved. From germline, CDR1 is SGHRS and CDR2 YFSETQ. The CDR3 has 14 residues. With 6 bases removed from V and 4 bases from J, the gap between germline ends came to 15 bases. The CDR3 DNA reads as TGCGCCAGCAAGGCCCTCCTAGGGTCAGATACGCAGTATTTT. Its protein product is CASKALLGSDTQYF.

The chain combines TRBV19 with TRBJ1-1, with a tentative D call TRBD1 (5 bases). The CDR3 extends over 13 amino acids. Between the trimmed V and J ends, which lost 7 bases and 5 bases, there was a span of 14 bases. Germline V gene lookup returns CDR1 LNHDA and CDR2 SQIVND (reference sequence). The CDR3 coding sequence is TGTGCCAGTATGACTACGAGGGGAACTGAAGCTTTCTTT. Translating gives CASMTTRGTEAFF.

The chain uses TRBV21-1 and TRBJ2-1; the table's D call of TRBD2 was not tested on the DNA. TRBV21-1 is a pseudogene. The length of the CDR3 is 18 residues. CDR3 sequence: CASSKTPGLEGSQGEQFF. The CDR3, as DNA: TGTGCCAGCAGCAAAACCCCCGGACTAGAGGGGTCTCAGGGTGAGCAGTTCTTC.

The chain has TRBV7-9 and TRBJ2-3, with no clear D. The germline V gene has CDR1 SEHNR and CDR2 FQNEAQ (reference sequence). The CDR3 consists of 14 residues. Trimming shortened V by 5 bases and J by 1 base, and 10 bases separated the two germline ends. CDR3 bases: TGTGCCAGCAGCCGGATGAGTGGCACAGATACGCAGTATTTT. It yields the protein CASSRMSGTDTQYF.

V usage is TRBV28 and J usage is TRBJ1-2; possible D gene TRBD1, 5 bases. With 6 bases removed from V and 8 bases from J, the gap between germline ends came to 13 bases. The CDR3 consists of 12 residues. CDR1 MDHEN and CDR2 SYDVKM come from the germline V gene. The CDR3 region is CASRIGTGGYTF. In DNA, the CDR3 is TGTGCCAGCAGGATTGGGACCGGGGGCTACACCTTC.

The J gene is TRBJ2-1, the V gene TRBV4-3; possibly TRBD2 for D (6 bases). The germline CDR1 and CDR2 sequences are LGHNA and YSLEER. V lost 0 bases to trimming and J lost 9 bases, with 21 bases between them. This CDR3 is built from 17 residues. The CDR3 nucleotides read TGCGCCAGCAGCCAAGATGGGGGGACCCTCCCGGCGCGTGAGCAGTTCTTC. This sequence encodes CASSQDGGTLPAREQFF.

V and J are TRBV27 and TRBJ2-3; 9 positions agree with TRBD2. CDR3 length equals 17 residues. The germline gives CDR1 MNHEY, CDR2 SMNVEV (reference sequence). With 0 bases clipped from V and 4 bases from J, the junction kept 8 bases outside the gene matches. CDR3 DNA: TGTGCCAGCAGTTTATCGTTTTGGCGGGAGGGCCCAGATACGCAGTATTTT. Translated, it gives CASSLSFWREGPDTQYF.

V gene TRBV7-9 combines with J gene TRBJ2-2; no clear D gene. Germline lookup yields CDR1 SEHNR and CDR2 FQNEAQ (reference sequence). The CDR3 runs to 14 residues. Trimming shortened V by 1 base and J by 2 bases, and 5 bases separated the two germline ends. CDR3 sequence reads: CASSLVSNTGELFF. The CDR3, as DNA: TGTGCCAGCAGCTTAGTCAGTAACACCGGGGAGCTGTTTTTT.

This rearrangement joins TRBV9 to TRBJ1-2; the D gene is possibly TRBD1 (6 bases). Germline CDR1 is SGDLS and CDR2 is YYNGEE. The V and J ends lost 4 bases and 1 base respectively, with 14 bases between them. The CDR3 consists of 15 residues. CDR3 region: CASSPRGVDNYGYTF. The CDR3 DNA is TGTGCCAGCAGCCCCAGGGGAGTAGATAACTATGGCTACACCTTC.

The chain combines TRBV6-5 with TRBJ2-5, with unresolved D. This CDR3 has 14 residues. V was pared by 2 bases and J by 1 base, with 8 bases between. Germline V gives CDR1 MNHEY, CDR2 SVGAGI. The CDR3 DNA follows: TGTGCCAGCAGTTACGGGCAAATCCAAGAGACCCAGTACTTC. Encoded protein: CASSYGQIQETQYF.

V gene TRBV5-4 combines with J gene TRBJ2-3; 9 bases fit TRBD1. The CDR3 has 15 residues. Trimming at V came to 3 bases and at J to 0 bases, leaving 2 bases not matched to a gene. The V gene's germline CDR1 is SGHNT and CDR2 YYREEE (reference sequence). CDR3 nucleotide sequence: TGTGCCAGCAGCTCGGACAGGGGAAGCACAGATACGCAGTATTTT. It specifies CASSSDRGSTDTQYF.

This rearrangement joins TRBV11-1 to TRBJ2-2; 13 bases align to TRBD2. Trimming cost V 5 bases and J 8 bases; bases outside gene matches: 5. Germline V lookup: CDR1 SGHAT, CDR2 FQDESV (reference sequence). The CDR3 spans 15 residues. Here the CDR3 reads CASSLGLAGDGELFF. In DNA form, the CDR3 reads TGTGCCAGCAGCCTCGGACTAGCGGGAGATGGGGAGCTGTTTTTT.

The chain couples TRBV7-3 to TRBJ2-1, with 9 bases lining up with TRBD2. With V trimmed by 0 bases and J by 6 bases, 6 bases remained unmatched. The CDR3 extends over 16 amino acids. In germline, CDR1 is SGHTA, CDR2 FQGTGA. CDR3 sequence reads: CASSLTGGRASNEQFF. The CDR3 nucleotides are TGTGCCAGCAGCTTAACGGGCGGGAGGGCGAGCAATGAGCAGTTCTTC.

The chain is built from TRBV15 and TRBJ2-7; 10 bases are shared with TRBD1. The CDR3 sequence is 14 residues long. The J segment lost 5 bases and the V segment lost 6 bases, leaving 7 bases of the junction unmatched. Germline-derived CDR1 and CDR2 are LNHNV and YYDKDF (reference sequence). The CDR3 DNA sequence: TGTGCCACCAGTGAGTTGACAGGGGGCCACGAGCAGTACTTC. Protein product: CATSELTGGHEQYF.